Shown below are 31 T cell receptor beta chains from a single sample sequenced in a study of blood T cell repertoires in COVID-19. Profiling relied on immunoSEQ multiplex PCR, and the TCRdb table lists in-frame clones only, not all of them. The table lists some 150,000 clones, about 85% of them singletons. The sequenced sample was peripheral blood. The receptors come from a man between 60 and 75 years old with COVID-19, enrolled during active disease.

This clone was recorded only once. This chain uses TRBV9 with TRBJ2-7, with 11 bases matching TRBD2. The CDR3 runs 16 residues. J was trimmed by 3 bases and V by 4 bases; bases with no gene match: 9. The germline gives CDR1 SGDLS, CDR2 YYNGEE. In DNA form, the CDR3 reads TGTGCCAGCAGCTTAGACGTAGCGGGAGGGAACTACGAGCAGTACTTC. This sequence encodes CASSLDVAGGNYEQYF. The whole variable domain, remainder taken from reference TRBV9 and TRBJ2-7, is DSGVTQTPKHLITATGQRVTLRCSPRSGDLSVYWYQQSLDQGLQFLIQYYNGEERAKGNILERFSAQQFPDLHSELNLSSLELGDSALYFCASSLDVAGGNYEQYFGPGTRLTVT.

This clone was counted once. Here the CDR3 DNA reads TGCGCCAGCAGCCCCGGACAGGGGGTTCAGCAGTACTTC. This encodes CASSPGQGVQQYF. The V call is TRBV5-1, the J call TRBJ2-7; 10 positions agree with TRBD1. The CDR3 has 13 residues. J was trimmed by 8 bases and V by 4 bases; bases with no gene match: 6. Per the germline V gene, CDR1 is SGHRS and CDR2 is YFSETQ.

In nucleotides, the CDR3 is TGCGCCAGCAGCTTGGGGGGGCCGGGGTACAATGAGCAGTTCTTC. This codes for CASSLGGPGYNEQFF. The rearrangement uses TRBV5-1 and TRBJ2-1; D might be TRBD1 (6 bases). The CDR3 has 15 amino acids. Germline-derived CDR1 and CDR2 are SGHRS and YFSETQ. Trimming shortened V by 0 bases and J by 4 bases, and 11 bases separated the two germline ends. The whole variable domain, remainder taken from reference TRBV5-1 and TRBJ2-1, is KAGVTQTPRYLIKTRGQQVTLSCSPISGHRSVSWYQQTPGQGLQFLFEYFSETQRNKGNFPGRFSGRQFSNSRSEMNVSTLELGDSALYLCASSLGGPGYNEQFFGPGTRLTVL.

The V and J genes are TRBV4-3 and TRBJ1-2, with 7 bases matching TRBD1. CDR1 and CDR2 (germline): LGHNA, YSLEER. Trimming cost V 4 bases and J 5 bases; bases outside gene matches: 19. The CDR3 runs to 18 residues. This CDR3 reads CASSPAGDSHQRGYGYTF. CDR3 nucleotides: TGCGCCAGCAGCCCCGCCGGGGACAGTCACCAACGGGGTTATGGCTACACCTTC.

The chain joins TRBV7-2 to TRBJ1-2, with 7 positions matching TRBD1. Per the germline V gene, CDR1 is SGHTA and CDR2 is FQGNSA. After removal of 0 bases from V and 7 bases from J, the junction contained 11 bases not matched to a gene. The CDR3 has 16 residues. Written as DNA, the CDR3 is TGTGCCAGCAGCTTAGCTATAGGAGGGGGCTCTGGTGGCTACACCTTC. Translating gives CASSLAIGGGSGGYTF.

This rearrangement joins TRBV11-1 to TRBJ1-1, with D maybe TRBD1 (5 bases). Looked up from germline, CDR1 is SGHAT and CDR2 is FQDESV (reference sequence). The CDR3 is 16 residues long. Trimming removed 5 bases from V and 1 base from J, with 17 bases in between. The CDR3 nucleotides are TGTGCCAGCAGCCGGAAGGGGTTCTCTACGAACACTGAAGCTTTCTTT. Amino acid sequence: CASSRKGFSTNTEAFF.

The gene calls are TRBV6-5 and TRBJ2-7, with D possibly being TRBD1 (5 bases). Trimming pared 2 bases from V and 3 bases from J, leaving 17 bases between. The germline V gene encodes CDR1 MNHEY and CDR2 SVGAGI. There are 16 residues in the CDR3. CDR3 coding DNA: TGTGCCAGCAGTTACCTTACCGGTGGACACCGCTACGAGCAGTACTTC. This codes for CASSYLTGGHRYEQYF.

This clone was seen a few times. The CDR3 DNA sequence: TGTGCCAGCAGCGTAGAGGGGACAGCTCTTTCACCCCTCCACTTT. Amino acid sequence: CASSVEGTALSPLHF. The J gene is TRBJ1-6, the V gene TRBV9; 7 nucleotides match TRBD1. After removal of 0 bases from V and 9 bases from J, the junction contained 6 bases not matched to a gene. CDR1 and CDR2 (germline): SGDLS, YYNGEE. The CDR3 covers 15 residues.

This clone has more than one count but fewer than ten. CDR3 region: CASSYPVGGKPGVSYEQYF. The CDR3 nucleotides are TGTGCCAGCAGCTACCCGGTCGGGGGGAAGCCCGGCGTATCCTACGAGCAGTACTTC. The gene calls are TRBV5-6 and TRBJ2-7, with 7 nucleotides matching TRBD2. This CDR3 spans 19 amino acids. V shed 3 bases, J shed 1 base, and the junction held 19 bases outside the gene matches. CDR1 is SGHDT, CDR2 YYEEEE, per germline.

This clone was detected only once. The V and J genes are TRBV28 and TRBJ1-1; D unclear. There are 12 residues in the CDR3. The V gene's germline CDR1 is MDHEN and CDR2 SYDVKM. The V end was cut by 3 bases, the J end by 1 base, with 3 bases between. CDR3 DNA: TGTGCCAGCAGTTTTCAGAACACTGAAGCTTTCTTT. Protein product: CASSFQNTEAFF.

This clone has a single count. The chain joins TRBV3-1 (or the pseudogene TRBV3-2) to TRBJ2-7; D may be TRBD1 (6 bases). CDR3 length equals 17 residues. From germline, CDR1 is LGHDT and CDR2 YNNKEL (reference sequence). V lost 6 bases to trimming and J lost 4 bases, with 25 bases between them. The CDR3 loop is CASSKIVLTGQLYEQYF. The CDR3 DNA reads TGTGCCAGCAGTAAAATTGTCCTCACGGGACAACTATACGAGCAGTACTTC.

The V gene is TRBV18, the J gene TRBJ2-5, with 12 bases matching TRBD2. V dropped 2 bases and J dropped 6; count of bases not matched to a gene: 7. Germline assignment: CDR1 KGHSH and CDR2 LQKENI. The CDR3 is 16 residues long. CDR3 bases: TGTGCCAGCTCACCAAGTCTAGCGGGGGGGCTGAAGACCCAGTACTTC. It encodes CASSPSLAGGLKTQYF.

The rearrangement links TRBV6-2 or TRBV6-3 to TRBJ1-5; no reliable D call. The CDR3 is 18 amino acids. The V and J ends lost 2 bases and 0 bases respectively, with 17 bases between them. Germline V gives CDR1 MNHEY, CDR2 SVGEGT. In DNA form, the CDR3 reads TGTGCCAGCAGTTACGCTTATCGGAGAAGTTATAGCAATCAGCCCCAGCATTTT. Translated: CASSYAYRRSYSNQPQHF.

V is TRBV9 and J is TRBJ1-2; 10 nucleotides align to TRBD1. Germline V gives CDR1 SGDLS, CDR2 YYNGEE. This CDR3 contains 14 residues. The J segment lost 8 bases and the V segment lost 2 bases, leaving 6 bases of the junction unmatched. The chain's CDR3 is CASSVDRGFGGYTF. For the CDR3, the DNA is TGTGCCAGCAGCGTGGACAGGGGGTTCGGAGGCTACACCTTC.

The V call is TRBV30, the J call TRBJ1-6; 12 nucleotides align to TRBD1. The CDR3 contains 16 residues. The germline CDR1 and CDR2 sequences are GTSNPN and SVGIG (reference sequence). Trimming at V came to 6 bases and at J to 7 bases, leaving 10 bases not matched to a gene. The DNA for the CDR3 is TGTGCCTGTGCGGGACAGGGGGCGATTGGAAATTCACCCCTCCACTTT. Translating it yields CACAGQGAIGNSPLHF.

J is TRBJ1-4 and V is TRBV18; D unclear. V was pared by 1 base and J by 14 bases, with 11 bases between. CDR3 length: 12 amino acids. Per the germline V gene, CDR1 is KGHSH and CDR2 is LQKENI. CDR3 residues: CASSPRLGGLFF. The CDR3 coding sequence is TGTGCCAGCTCACCACGTCTAGGAGGGCTGTTTTTT.

Of note for this clone: Within the sample, other DNA sequences also encode this same CDR3. This sequence joins TRBV7-3 and TRBJ2-1; TRBD2 agrees at 14 bases. This CDR3 comprises 17 residues. The germline V gene has CDR1 SGHTA and CDR2 FQGTGA. V gave up 0 bases and J gave up 4 bases; unmatched junction bases: 2. CDR3 coding DNA: TGTGCCAGCAGCTTAACAGGGACTAGCGGGGGTTACAATGAGCAGTTCTTC. Amino acids: CASSLTGTSGGYNEQFF.

This clone was counted once. The chain recombines TRBV28 with TRBJ1-6; D gene ambiguous. Germline CDR1 is MDHEN and CDR2 is SYDVKM. V shed 5 bases and J shed 7 bases, with 12 bases lying between them. The CDR3 extends over 14 amino acids. In nucleotides, the CDR3 is TGTGCCAGCAGTGAGGAGGGATTGAATTCACCCCTCCACTTT. Residues: CASSEEGLNSPLHF. Together with reference TRBV28 and TRBJ1-6, the CDR3 gives the full variable domain: DVKVTQSSRYLVKRTGEKVFLECVQDMDHENMFWYRQDPGLGLRLIYFSYDVKMKEKGDIPEGYSVSREKKERFSLILESASTNQTSMYLCASSEEGLNSPLHFGNGTRLTVT.

The gene calls are TRBV30 and TRBJ1-4; no clear D. The CDR3 runs to 17 residues. Trimming cost V 2 bases and J 3 bases, with 19 bases left between them. Germline V gene lookup returns CDR1 GTSNPN and CDR2 SVGIG (reference sequence). CDR3 in amino acids: CAWSLTPYRHSNEKLFF. In DNA, the CDR3 is TGTGCCTGGAGTTTGACCCCCTATCGACATTCTAATGAAAAACTGTTTTTT.

The chain carries TRBV23-1 and TRBJ1-6, with D perhaps TRBD1 (5 bases). TRBV23-1 is an ORF, and what it does is uncertain. V was clipped by 2 bases and J by 10 bases, with 18 bases between them. The CDR3 contains 16 residues. This chain's CDR3 is CASSQAPGRARSPLHF. The CDR3 coding sequence is TGCGCCAGCAGTCAAGCACCGGGCAGGGCCCGGTCACCCCTCCACTTT.

As regards this clone: This CDR3 is also generated by other DNA sequences in the sample. The chain combines TRBV9 with TRBJ2-1; 8 bases agree with TRBD1. The CDR3 has 15 amino acids. The J segment lost 4 bases and the V segment lost 3 bases, leaving 6 bases of the junction unmatched. Germline assignment: CDR1 SGDLS and CDR2 YYNGEE. CDR3 sequence reads: CASSAGQGAYNEQFF. The CDR3 bases are TGTGCCAGCAGCGCAGGACAGGGAGCTTACAATGAGCAGTTCTTC.

The chain joins TRBV6-1 to TRBJ2-5, with 11 positions matching TRBD2. The germline V gene has CDR1 MNHNS and CDR2 SASEGT. This CDR3 region has 16 residues. V gave up 4 bases and J gave up 0 bases; unmatched junction bases: 4. In DNA form, the CDR3 reads TGTGCCAGCAGTGGACTAGCGGGATTGTACCAAGAGACCCAGTACTTC. Translated: CASSGLAGLYQETQYF.

V and J are TRBV4-1 and TRBJ1-2; D possibly corresponds to TRBD1 (6 bases). The CDR3 spans 16 residues. The ends were cut back, 1 base at V and 6 bases at J, with 18 bases in the middle. In germline, CDR1 is MGHRA, CDR2 YSYEKL. The CDR3 bases are TGCGCCAGCAGCCAAGGAGCGAGACAGGCCGGCCATGGCTACACCTTC. It translates to CASSQGARQAGHGYTF.

The V call is TRBV4-2, the J call TRBJ1-2; possibly TRBD1 for D (5 bases). Germline values: CDR1 LGHNA, CDR2 YNFKEQ. V gave up 3 bases and J gave up 5 bases, with 13 bases separating them. CDR3 length: 14 residues. CDR3 nucleotides: TGTGCCAGCAGCCAGCCGACAGTGCTTTATGGCTACACCTTC. This translates into CASSQPTVLYGYTF.

The genes are TRBV9 and TRBJ1-4; 7 bases are a match to TRBD1. The CDR3 has 15 amino acids. Unmatched junction bases numbered 6, after V lost 4 bases and J lost 3 bases. Germline-derived CDR1 and CDR2 are SGDLS and YYNGEE. In nucleotides, the CDR3 is TGTGCCAGCAGCCCACGGACAGGTCCTAATGAAAAACTGTTTTTT. It encodes CASSPRTGPNEKLFF.

The chain couples TRBV5-4 to TRBJ1-6, with a tentative D call TRBD1 (6 bases). V was pared by 0 bases and J by 6 bases, with 10 bases between. Germline CDR1 SGHNT, CDR2 YYREEE (reference sequence). This CDR3 spans 15 amino acids. The CDR3 nucleotides read TGTGCCAGCAGCTTGGCACAGGGAGTTAATTCACCCCTCCACTTT. This codes for CASSLAQGVNSPLHF.

This clone is a singleton in its sample. The chain carries TRBV11-2 and TRBJ2-1; D possibly corresponds to TRBD1 (5 bases). The germline CDR1 and CDR2 sequences are SGHAT and FQNNGV. Trimming cost V 3 bases and J 3 bases, with 12 bases left between them. There are 15 residues in the CDR3. DNA for the CDR3: TGTGCCAGCAGCTTCAGTCAGGGAAGCTACAATGAGCAGTTCTTC. Translation: CASSFSQGSYNEQFF.

The chain has TRBV6-5 and TRBJ1-3, with D perhaps matching TRBD1 (5 bases). The V gene's germline CDR1 is MNHEY and CDR2 SVGAGI. The CDR3 is 13 residues long. V was shortened by 3 bases and J by 4 bases, with 7 bases between the two germline ends. The CDR3, as DNA: TGTGCCAGCAGTTATGACAGAGGAAACACCATATATTTT. Protein product: CASSYDRGNTIYF.

This sequence joins TRBV5-6 and TRBJ1-2, with D tentatively TRBD1 (5 bases). The ends were cut back, 4 bases at V and 3 bases at J, with 7 bases in the middle. The CDR3 spans 12 residues. CDR1 is SGHDT, CDR2 YYEEEE, per germline. The CDR3 region is CASSQGDYGYTF. CDR3 coding DNA: TGTGCCAGCAGCCAAGGGGACTATGGCTACACCTTC.

V is TRBV2 and J is TRBJ2-1; the D is unclear. V was shortened by 4 bases and J by 10 bases, with 17 bases between the two germline ends. Germline CDR1 is SNHLY and CDR2 is FYNNEI. The CDR3 runs to 14 residues. The CDR3 DNA follows: TGTGCCAGCAGTGCCACTCACGTGCGGCAAGAGCAGTTCTTC. Protein product: CASSATHVRQEQFF.

The chain carries TRBV5-4 and TRBJ2-1, with TRBD2 matching 9 bases. The CDR3 consists of 15 residues. Germline-derived CDR1 and CDR2 are SGHNT and YYREEE (reference sequence). With 2 bases clipped from V and 4 bases from J, the junction kept 4 bases outside the gene matches. The CDR3 spells CASSFAGGTYNEQFF. The CDR3 coding sequence is TGTGCCAGCAGCTTCGCGGGGGGGACATACAATGAGCAGTTCTTC. The full variable domain, completed using reference TRBV5-4 and TRBJ2-1, is ETGVTQSPTHLIKTRGQQVTLRCSSQSGHNTVSWYQQALGQGPQFIFQYYREEENGRGNFPPRFSGLQFPNYSSELNVNALELDDSALYLCASSFAGGTYNEQFFGPGTRLTVL.